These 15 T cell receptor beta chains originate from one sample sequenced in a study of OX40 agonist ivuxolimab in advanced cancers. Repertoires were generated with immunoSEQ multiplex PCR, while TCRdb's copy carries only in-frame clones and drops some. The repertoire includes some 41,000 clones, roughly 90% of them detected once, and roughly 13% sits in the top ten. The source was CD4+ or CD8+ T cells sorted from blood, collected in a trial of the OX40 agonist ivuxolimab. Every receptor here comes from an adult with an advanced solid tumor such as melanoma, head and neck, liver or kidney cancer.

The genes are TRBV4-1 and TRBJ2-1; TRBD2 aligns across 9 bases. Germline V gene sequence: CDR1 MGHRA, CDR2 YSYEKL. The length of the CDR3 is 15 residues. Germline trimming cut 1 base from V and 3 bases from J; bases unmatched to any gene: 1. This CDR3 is CASSQGLADYNEQFF. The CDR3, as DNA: TGCGCCAGCAGCCAAGGACTAGCGGACTACAATGAGCAGTTCTTC.

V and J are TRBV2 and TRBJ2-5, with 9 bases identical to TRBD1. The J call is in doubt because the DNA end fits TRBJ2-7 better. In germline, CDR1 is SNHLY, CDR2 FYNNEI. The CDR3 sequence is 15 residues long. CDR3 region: CASSWGQGNPYEQYF. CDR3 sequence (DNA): TGTGCCAGCAGTTGGGGACAGGGCAACCCCTACGAGCAGTACTTC.

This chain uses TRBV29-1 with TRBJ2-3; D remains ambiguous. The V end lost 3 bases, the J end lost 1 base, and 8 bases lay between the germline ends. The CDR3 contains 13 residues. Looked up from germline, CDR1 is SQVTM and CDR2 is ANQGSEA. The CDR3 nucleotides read TGCAGCGTTGAGGGCCCCGGCACAGATACGCAGTATTTT. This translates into CSVEGPGTDTQYF.

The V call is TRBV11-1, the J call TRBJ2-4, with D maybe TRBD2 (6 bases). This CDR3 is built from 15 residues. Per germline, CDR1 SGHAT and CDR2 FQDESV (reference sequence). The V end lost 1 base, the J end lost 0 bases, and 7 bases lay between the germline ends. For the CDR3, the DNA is TGTGCCAGCAGCTTAGGGGGGGTAGCCAAAAACATTCAGTACTTC. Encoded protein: CASSLGGVAKNIQYF.

CDR3 sequence reads: CASSRRAGGLTNTGELFF. CDR3 DNA: TGTGCCAGCAGCCGACGGGCGGGAGGGTTAACGAACACCGGGGAGCTGTTTTTT. The chain carries TRBV7-8 and TRBJ2-2; TRBD2 agrees at 9 bases. In germline, CDR1 is SGHVS, CDR2 FQNEAQ. The CDR3 totals 18 residues. After removal of 5 bases from V and 0 bases from J, the junction contained 10 bases not matched to a gene.

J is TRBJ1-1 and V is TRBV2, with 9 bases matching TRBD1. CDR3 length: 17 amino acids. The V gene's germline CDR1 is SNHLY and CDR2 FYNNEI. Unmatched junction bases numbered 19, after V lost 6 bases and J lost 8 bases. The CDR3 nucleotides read TGTGCCAGCAGCGGACGGATTACAGGGGGCAGTGTCTTGGAAGCTTTCTTT. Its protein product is CASSGRITGGSVLEAFF.

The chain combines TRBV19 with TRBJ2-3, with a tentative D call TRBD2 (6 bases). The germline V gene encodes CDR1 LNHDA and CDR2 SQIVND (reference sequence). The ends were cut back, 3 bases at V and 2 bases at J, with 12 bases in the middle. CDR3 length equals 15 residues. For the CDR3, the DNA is TGTGCCAGTAGTATTAGGTGGGAGGTCACAGATACGCAGTATTTT. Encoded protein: CASSIRWEVTDTQYF.

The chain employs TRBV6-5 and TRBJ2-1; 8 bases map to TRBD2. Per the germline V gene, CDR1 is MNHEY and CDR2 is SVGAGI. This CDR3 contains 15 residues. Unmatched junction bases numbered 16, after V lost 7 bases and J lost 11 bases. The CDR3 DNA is TGTGCCAGCAACGACAGCGGGAGAAGTCGTCACAAGCAGTTCTTC. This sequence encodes CASNDSGRSRHKQFF.

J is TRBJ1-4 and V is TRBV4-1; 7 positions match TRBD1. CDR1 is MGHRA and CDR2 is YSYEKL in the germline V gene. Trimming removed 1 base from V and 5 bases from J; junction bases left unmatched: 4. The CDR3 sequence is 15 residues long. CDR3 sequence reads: CASSQVQGVNEKLFF. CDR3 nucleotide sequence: TGCGCCAGCAGCCAAGTTCAGGGGGTGAATGAAAAACTGTTTTTT.

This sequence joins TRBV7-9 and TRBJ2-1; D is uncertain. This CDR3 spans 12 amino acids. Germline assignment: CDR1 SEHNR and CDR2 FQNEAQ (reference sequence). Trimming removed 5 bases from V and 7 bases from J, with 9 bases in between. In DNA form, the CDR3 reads TGTGCCAGCAGCACTGGAAGGAATGAGCAGTTCTTC. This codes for CASSTGRNEQFF.

CDR3 nucleotides: TGTGCCAGCAGACGTTTACAGGGTGGTAACTATGGCTACACCTTC. Translated, it gives CASRRLQGGNYGYTF. The V and J genes are TRBV6-5 and TRBJ1-2, with a possible D match to TRBD1 (6 bases). The V end was cut by 6 bases, the J end by 1 base, with 15 bases between. This CDR3 is built from 15 residues. Germline V lookup: CDR1 MNHEY, CDR2 SVGAGI.

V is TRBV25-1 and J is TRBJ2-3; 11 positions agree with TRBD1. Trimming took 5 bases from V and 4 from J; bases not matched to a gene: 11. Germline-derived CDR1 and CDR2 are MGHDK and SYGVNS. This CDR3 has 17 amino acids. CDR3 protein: CASSFDLGQGGPDTQYF. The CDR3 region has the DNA TGTGCCAGCAGTTTCGACCTGGGACAGGGGGGCCCAGATACGCAGTATTTT.

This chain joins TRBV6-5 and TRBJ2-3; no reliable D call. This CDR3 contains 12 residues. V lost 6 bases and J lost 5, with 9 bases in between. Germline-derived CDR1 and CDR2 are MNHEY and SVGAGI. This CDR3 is CASSRAGDTQYF. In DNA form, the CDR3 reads TGTGCCAGCAGCCGAGCCGGAGATACGCAGTATTTT.

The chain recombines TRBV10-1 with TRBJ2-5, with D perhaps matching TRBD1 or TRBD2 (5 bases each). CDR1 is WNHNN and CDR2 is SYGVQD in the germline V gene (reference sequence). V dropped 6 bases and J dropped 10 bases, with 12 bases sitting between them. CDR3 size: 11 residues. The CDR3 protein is CASSEGRYQYF. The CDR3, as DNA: TGCGCCAGCAGCGAGGGGAGATACCAGTACTTC.

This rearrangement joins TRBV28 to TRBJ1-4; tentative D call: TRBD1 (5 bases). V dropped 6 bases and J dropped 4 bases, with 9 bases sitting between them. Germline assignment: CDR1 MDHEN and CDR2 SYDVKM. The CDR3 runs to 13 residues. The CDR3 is CASRGRSNEKLFF. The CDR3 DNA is TGTGCCAGCAGGGGACGGAGTAATGAAAAACTGTTTTTT.